These 2 T cell receptor beta chains came from one sample sequenced in a study of a mutant IDH1 vaccine in newly diagnosed glioma. As to time point: week 23, last vaccination. Vaccination used 300 ug of mutant IDH1 20-mer peptide per dose, with topical imiquimod. These receptors' targets are unknown. Using immunoSEQ multiplex PCR, the repertoire was profiled, and TCRdb retains in-frame clones only, with some absent. The data show 30,000 to 40,000 clones, roughly 76% seen once. The sample was PBMCs, taken from a glioma patient whose treatment included an IDH1 peptide vaccine. These receptors originate from a man aged 40-49 years with glioma.

The chain has TRBV5-1 and TRBJ2-3; D might be TRBD1 (5 bases). V was pared by 1 base and J by 4 bases, with 10 bases between. CDR1 is SGHRS and CDR2 is YFSETQ in the germline V gene. CDR3 length: 14 residues. This CDR3 reads CASSLRQIPDTQYF. The DNA for the CDR3 is TGCGCCAGCAGCTTGCGACAGATCCCAGATACGCAGTATTTT. Looking up the rest from reference TRBV5-1 and TRBJ2-3 gives the full variable domain: KAGVTQTPRYLIKTRGQQVTLSCSPISGHRSVSWYQQTPGQGLQFLFEYFSETQRNKGNFPGRFSGRQFSNSRSEMNVSTLELGDSALYLCASSLRQIPDTQYFGPGTRLTVL.

The gene calls are TRBV19 and TRBJ2-1; D gene ambiguous. Germline-derived CDR1 and CDR2 are LNHDA and SQIVND (reference sequence). The CDR3 length is 14 residues. V was clipped by 3 bases and J by 10 bases, with 16 bases between them. CDR3 region: CASSMNPRAEEQFF. Here the CDR3 DNA reads TGTGCCAGTAGTATGAACCCTAGAGCTGAAGAGCAGTTCTTC.